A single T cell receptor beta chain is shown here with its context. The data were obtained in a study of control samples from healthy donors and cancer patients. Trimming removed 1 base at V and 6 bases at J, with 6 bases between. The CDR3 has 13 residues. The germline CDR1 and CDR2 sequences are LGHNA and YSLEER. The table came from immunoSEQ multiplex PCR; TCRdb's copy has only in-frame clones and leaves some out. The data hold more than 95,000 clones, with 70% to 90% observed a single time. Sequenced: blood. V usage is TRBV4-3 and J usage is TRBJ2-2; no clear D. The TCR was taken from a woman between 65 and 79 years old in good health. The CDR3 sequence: CASSQGGSGELFF. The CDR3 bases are TGCGCCAGCAGCCAAGGGGGTTCCGGGGAGCTGTTTTTT.